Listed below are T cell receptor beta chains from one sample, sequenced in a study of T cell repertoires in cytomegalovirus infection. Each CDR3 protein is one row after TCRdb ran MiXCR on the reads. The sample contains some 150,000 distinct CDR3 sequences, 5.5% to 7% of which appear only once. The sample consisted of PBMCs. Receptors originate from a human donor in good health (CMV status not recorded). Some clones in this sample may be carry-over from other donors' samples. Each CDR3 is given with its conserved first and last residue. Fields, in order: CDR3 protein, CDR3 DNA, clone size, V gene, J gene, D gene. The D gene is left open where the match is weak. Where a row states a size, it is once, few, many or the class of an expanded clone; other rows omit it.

CASSSSGVTYEQYF	TGTGCCAGCAGTTCGAGCGGGGTTACCTACGAGCAGTACTTC	-	TRBV6-6	TRBJ2-7	TRBD2
CSVEIGWTPNNYGYTF	TGCAGCGTTGAAATAGGCTGGACACCAAATAACTATGGCTACACCTTC	-	TRBV29-1	TRBJ1-2	-
CSAQPTAGVNYEQYF	TGCAGTGCCCAACCCACAGCGGGGGTTAACTACGAGCAGTACTTC	many	TRBV20-1	TRBJ2-7	TRBD2
CASQAGGLYNEQFF	TGTGCCAGCCAAGCGGGGGGGTTGTACAATGAGCAGTTCTTC	many	TRBV7-2	TRBJ2-1	TRBD2
CASSLRWVNTEAFF	TGTGCCAGCAGCTTGAGATGGGTGAACACTGAAGCTTTCTTT	many	TRBV7-2	TRBJ1-1	-
CASTPTGTGSSFGNTIYF	TGTGCCAGCACTCCAACCGGGACAGGGTCTTCATTCGGAAACACCATATATTTT	many	TRBV28	TRBJ1-3	TRBD1
CASSSPIGGTYEQYF	TGTGCCAGCAGCTCACCTATCGGGGGGACCTACGAGCAGTACTTC	many	TRBV7-9	TRBJ2-7	TRBD2
CASSRRTSGGKTQYF	TGTGCCAGCAGCCGGAGGACTAGCGGGGGGAAAACCCAGTACTTC	many	TRBV7-2	TRBJ2-5	TRBD2
CASSEAGELFF	TGTGCCAGCAGTGAAGCCGGGGAGCTGTTTTTT	many	TRBV2	TRBJ2-2	-
CASQHRGGGLAEQYF	TGTGCCAGTCAACATAGAGGGGGCGGTCTGGCCGAGCAGTACTTC	few	TRBV25-1	TRBJ2-7	TRBD1
CASSLGGTGREQYF	TGTGCCAGCAGCTTAGGTGGGACAGGGCGCGAGCAGTACTTC	many	TRBV7-6	TRBJ2-7	TRBD1
CASSQGVGRKGAGELFF	TGCGCCAGCAGCCAAGGGGTCGGCAGGAAGGGGGCCGGGGAGCTGTTTTTT	once	TRBV4-3	TRBJ2-2	-
CATRPGGGEKLFF	TGTGCCACAAGACCCGGGGGGGGTGAAAAACTGTTTTTT	-	TRBV12-3/TRBV12-4	TRBJ1-4	-
CASSYSGQGEAFF	TGCGCCAGCAGCTATTCTGGACAGGGTGAAGCTTTCTTT	few	TRBV5-1	TRBJ1-1	TRBD1
CASSGGAGASYEQYF	TGTGCCAGCAGCGGTGGCGCAGGGGCAAGCTACGAGCAGTACTTC	-	TRBV7-2	TRBJ2-7	-
CATRQGIDEQYF	TGTGCCACCAGACAGGGGATCGACGAGCAGTACTTC	-	TRBV10-3	TRBJ2-7	TRBD1
CATHVGGDTEAFF	TGTGCCACCCACGTCGGGGGGGACACTGAAGCTTTCTTT	many	TRBV10-3	TRBJ1-1	-
CAWRDNFEAFF	TGTGCCTGGAGAGACAACTTTGAAGCTTTCTTT	-	TRBV30	TRBJ1-1	-
CASSLGQQGGYTF	TGTGCCAGCAGCTTAGGACAGCAAGGGGGCTACACCTTC	many	TRBV7-8	TRBJ1-2	-
CASSWSDTPDPDTQYF	TGTGCCAGCAGCTGGAGTGACACCCCGGACCCAGATACGCAGTATTTT	-	TRBV6-2/TRBV6-3	TRBJ2-3	-
CASRSGIKAPYEQYF	TGTGCCAGCAGGTCCGGGATCAAGGCGCCCTACGAGCAGTACTTC	few	TRBV7-9	TRBJ2-7	-
CASSLNPGSGELFF	TGTGCCAGCAGCTTAAATCCCGGTTCCGGGGAGCTGTTTTTT	few	TRBV7-3	TRBJ2-2	-
CASSRGTAYQETQYF	TGCGCCAGCAGCCGCGGGACAGCCTACCAAGAGACCCAGTACTTC	many	TRBV5-1	TRBJ2-5	-
CASKETGGDYYGYTF	TGTGCCAGCAAAGAGACAGGGGGCGACTACTATGGCTACACCTTC	many	TRBV6-1	TRBJ1-2	TRBD1
CAWSANLGYTF	TGTGCCTGGAGTGCCAATCTCGGCTACACCTTC	-	TRBV30	TRBJ1-2	-
CASSYGQVAGGYTF	TGTGCCAGCAGCTACGGACAGGTTGCGGGTGGCTACACCTTC	many	TRBV7-2	TRBJ1-2	TRBD1
CASSPGVTGVVSNEQFF	TGCGCCAGCAGCCCCGGGGTGACAGGGGTAGTATCCAATGAGCAGTTCTTC	few	TRBV5-1	TRBJ2-1	TRBD1
CASSLVYRNNEKLFF	TGTGCCAGCAGCTTAGTGTACAGAAATAATGAAAAACTGTTTTTT	many	TRBV7-2	TRBJ1-4	-
CASSLSGATDTQYF	TGTGCCAGCAGCTTAAGTGGGGCCACAGATACGCAGTATTTT	many	TRBV7-9	TRBJ2-3	-
CASSLGTGGYVDTQYF	TGTGCCAGCAGCTTAGGGACAGGGGGCTATGTAGATACGCAGTATTTT	many	TRBV7-2	TRBJ2-3	TRBD1
CASSLQGTHYEQYF	TGTGCCAGCAGTCTTCAGGGGACCCACTACGAGCAGTACTTC	many	TRBV28	TRBJ2-7	-
CATSRDGGGDEQFF	TGTGCCACCAGCAGAGATGGAGGGGGGGATGAGCAGTTCTTC	many	TRBV15	TRBJ2-1	-
CASSLASATTNYGYTF	TGTGCCAGCAGCTTAGCTTCAGCGACAACTAACTATGGCTACACCTTC	many	TRBV7-2	TRBJ1-2	-
CAISESRGGSNSPLHF	TGTGCCATCAGTGAGTCCAGAGGCGGGTCTAATTCACCCCTCCACTTT	many	TRBV10-3	TRBJ1-6	-
CASRSYQGARTEAFF	TGTGCCAGCAGATCCTATCAGGGGGCTAGGACTGAAGCTTTCTTT	few	TRBV27	TRBJ1-1	TRBD1
CSVADTGELFF	TGCAGCGTTGCTGACACCGGGGAGCTGTTTTTT	few	TRBV29-1	TRBJ2-2	-
CASSRFRDRGYEQYF	TGTGCCAGCAGCCGGTTCCGGGACAGGGGGTACGAGCAGTACTTC	many	TRBV7-2	TRBJ2-7	TRBD1
CASSPGFSYNSPLHF	TGTGCCAGCAGCCCCGGATTCTCCTATAATTCACCCCTCCACTTT	many	TRBV7-2	TRBJ1-6	-
CASSLRQHMNTEAFF	TGTGCCAGCAGTTTAAGGCAGCACATGAACACTGAAGCTTTCTTT	many	TRBV28	TRBJ1-1	-
CASSERDSGGDGELFF	TGTGCCAGCAGTGAACGTGATAGCGGGGGGGACGGGGAGCTGTTTTTT	many	TRBV2	TRBJ2-2	TRBD2
CASSFPGGGQETQYF	TGTGCCAGCAGTTTCCCAGGGGGCGGACAAGAGACCCAGTACTTC	many	TRBV12-3/TRBV12-4	TRBJ2-5	TRBD1
CASTKPGPLEKLFF	TGTGCCAGCACCAAACCCGGCCCGCTAGAAAAACTGTTTTTT	many	TRBV7-2	TRBJ1-4	-
CASSGGGASQETQYF	TGTGCCAGCAGTGGAGGGGGCGCATCTCAAGAGACCCAGTACTTC	-	TRBV2	TRBJ2-5	TRBD1
CASGSPRATNEKLFF	TGTGCCAGCGGGAGCCCTCGGGCAACTAATGAAAAACTGTTTTTT	many	TRBV7-2	TRBJ1-4	-
CASSLTWGWHSYEQYF	TGTGCCAGCAGTTTAACTTGGGGCTGGCACTCCTACGAGCAGTACTTC	many	TRBV12-3/TRBV12-4	TRBJ2-7	-
CASSLKRGGGEQYF	TGTGCCAGCAGCTTGAAGCGGGGGGGCGGGGAGCAGTACTTC	many	TRBV7-2	TRBJ2-7	TRBD2
CASSLEPGYEQYF	TGTGCCAGCAGCTTAGAGCCCGGGTACGAGCAGTACTTC	few	TRBV7-6	TRBJ2-7	-
CASSLGTSENTDTQYF	TGTGCCAGCAGCTTAGGGACTAGCGAGAACACAGATACGCAGTATTTT	many	TRBV7-8	TRBJ2-3	TRBD2
CASSVTGRGYTF	TGTGCCAGCAGCGTTACAGGGAGAGGCTACACCTTC	-	TRBV9	TRBJ1-2	-